These 25 T cell receptor beta chains came from one sample sequenced in a study of T-cell memory formation after mild COVID-19. TCRdb re-called the 5' RACE reads with MiXCR, one entry per CDR3 protein. The sample consists of about 560,000 distinct CDR3 sequences, roughly 22% of them appearing once. The specimen was PBMCs or a T cell subset sorted from them (not recorded which). All receptors come from an adult woman who had mild COVID-19 (a few samples of this study predate the infection). Cell type and time point are not known.

This clonotype came up a few times. Its ends do not fully match the called genes, so a read error is possible. The rearrangement uses TRBV12-3 or TRBV12-4 and TRBJ1-6, with unresolved D. This CDR3 comprises 13 residues. CDR3: CASSLGGNSPLHF. DNA of the CDR3: TGTGCCAGCAGCTTAGGTGGGAATTCACCCCTCCACTTT.

The chain couples TRBV5-4 to TRBJ2-5, with 10 bases fitting TRBD2. Trimming removed 4 bases from V and 5 bases from J; junction bases left unmatched: 8. Per the germline V gene, CDR1 is SGHNT and CDR2 is YYREEE (reference sequence). CDR3 length: 15 residues. CDR3 nucleotides: TGTGCCAGCAGCCCTAGCGGGAGAGGGGAGGAGACCCAGTACTTC. This gives the protein CASSPSGRGEETQYF.

The rearrangement joins TRBV12-3 or TRBV12-4 to TRBJ2-7; D uncertain. This CDR3 is 14 amino acids long. With 7 bases removed from V and 2 bases from J, the gap between germline ends came to 15 bases. CDR3 in amino acids: CASTQTEQPYEQYF. CDR3 nucleotide sequence: TGTGCCAGCACCCAGACTGAGCAACCCTACGAGCAGTACTTC.

V is TRBV4-2 and J is TRBJ1-1; no clear D. The germline V gene has CDR1 LGHNA and CDR2 YNFKEQ. Trimming took off 4 bases at V and 1 base at J, with 13 bases between the two ends. The CDR3 covers 15 residues. CDR3 sequence (DNA): TGTGCCAGCAGCCCCCCCCCGGGTGGGAACACTGAAGCTTTCTTT. Translation gives CASSPPPGGNTEAFF.

This clonotype appeared a single time. V and J are TRBV7-9 and TRBJ2-1; D may be TRBD1 (5 bases). The CDR3 is 15 amino acids. Germline V gives CDR1 SEHNR, CDR2 FQNEAQ (reference sequence). Trimming left V 0 bases short and J 4 bases short, with 10 bases between. CDR3 sequence (DNA): TGTGCCAGCAGCTTAGCGGGGCACAAGTACAATGAGCAGTTCTTC. This gives the protein CASSLAGHKYNEQFF.

Many counts were recorded for this clonotype. The V call is TRBV5-6, the J call TRBJ2-1; the D is unclear. The germline V gene encodes CDR1 SGHDT and CDR2 YYEEEE. Trimming removed 2 bases from V and 7 bases from J, with 10 bases in between. The CDR3 covers 13 residues. The CDR3 bases are TGTGCCAGCAGCTTCGTAGGAGAGAATGAGCAGTTCTTC. The encoded protein is CASSFVGENEQFF.

The rearrangement joins TRBV20-1 to TRBJ2-5; perhaps TRBD1 as D (6 bases). The germline V gene encodes CDR1 DFQATT and CDR2 SNEGSKA (reference sequence). V was clipped by 7 bases and J by 6 bases, with 12 bases between them. The CDR3 runs to 11 residues. This chain's CDR3 is CSGGGRKTQYF. CDR3 coding DNA: TGCAGTGGTGGGGGCCGGAAGACCCAGTACTTC.

CDR3 coding DNA: TGCGCCAGTAAGAGTCCCCACATGAACACTGAAGCTTTCTTT. It yields the protein CASKSPHMNTEAFF. The chain links TRBV5-1 to TRBJ1-1, with unresolved D. The CDR3 consists of 14 residues. The V gene lost 8 bases and the J gene lost 0 bases, with 14 bases spanning the gap. Germline CDR1 is SGHRS and CDR2 is YFSETQ.

This clonotype was seen only a few times. This rearrangement joins TRBV10-3 to TRBJ2-1; 8 positions agree with TRBD2. From germline, CDR1 is ENHRY and CDR2 SYGVKD. The CDR3 extends over 14 amino acids. The V segment lost 5 bases and the J segment 9 bases; nucleotides outside the gene matches: 9. DNA of the CDR3: TGTGCCATCAGTCCGGGACTAGACATCCCTGAGCAGTTCTTC. Its translation: CAISPGLDIPEQFF.

This clonotype was observed a handful of times. V is TRBV4-2 and J is TRBJ1-2; tentatively, D is TRBD1 (6 bases). This CDR3 has 15 amino acids. Germline V gene data show CDR1 as LGHNA and CDR2 as YNFKEQ. V gave up 0 bases and J gave up 3 bases, with 11 bases separating them. In DNA form, the CDR3 reads TGTGCCAGCAGCCAAGATCAACAGGGCCACTATGGCTACACCTTC. Encoded protein: CASSQDQQGHYGYTF.

The sample holds a few counts of this clonotype. V gene TRBV6-5 combines with J gene TRBJ2-4, with 7 positions matching TRBD1. Germline V gene data show CDR1 as MNHEY and CDR2 as SVGAGI. The CDR3 spans 14 residues. V lost 7 bases to trimming and J lost 1 base; unmatched junction nucleotides: 4. CDR3 sequence (DNA): TGTGCCAGCACTTTACAGGGGGCCAAAAACATTCAGTACTTC. This codes for CASTLQGAKNIQYF.

The chain combines TRBV6-5 with TRBJ1-1, with D maybe TRBD1 (6 bases). Germline V gene data show CDR1 as MNHEY and CDR2 as SVGAGI. V was clipped by 7 bases and J by 5 bases, with 14 bases between them. The CDR3 has 13 amino acids. The CDR3 DNA reads as TGTGCCAGCACCAATAAAGGGGGAACTGAAGCTTTCTTT. Its translation: CASTNKGGTEAFF.

This clonotype was recorded a few times. This chain uses TRBV7-9 with TRBJ2-5; D unresolved. CDR1 SEHNR and CDR2 FQNEAQ come from the germline V gene (reference sequence). CDR3 length: 13 amino acids. V was clipped by 5 bases and J by 5 bases, with 12 bases between them. The CDR3 nucleotides are TGTGCCAGCAGCCGAGTCCCGCGGGAGACCCAGTACTTC. Translated, it gives CASSRVPRETQYF.

The chain has TRBV4-1 and TRBJ1-2; tentatively, D is TRBD1 (5 bases). V lost 1 base and J lost 3, with 9 bases in between. This CDR3 comprises 14 residues. The germline CDR1 and CDR2 sequences are MGHRA and YSYEKL. The CDR3 reads CASSQVDSDYGYTF. CDR3 nucleotide sequence: TGCGCCAGCAGCCAAGTAGACAGCGACTATGGCTACACCTTC.

This clonotype was counted only a few times. This chain connects TRBV24-1 to TRBJ1-1; D remains unclear. This CDR3 is built from 18 residues. Trimming pared 3 bases from V and 1 base from J, leaving 20 bases between. Germline V gives CDR1 KGHDR, CDR2 SFDVKD. CDR3 amino acids: CATSDLKRGLSGNTEAFF. CDR3 in DNA: TGTGCCACCAGTGATCTAAAAAGAGGGTTGAGTGGGAACACTGAAGCTTTCTTT.

The sample holds many counts of this clonotype. The CDR3 loop reads CASSLGPAGEKLFF. The CDR3 DNA reads as TGCGCCAGCAGTCTGGGACCGGCAGGTGAAAAACTGTTTTTT. The chain joins TRBV5-1 to TRBJ1-4, with TRBD1 as a possible D gene (5 bases). The CDR3 is 14 residues long. The V gene's germline CDR1 is SGHRS and CDR2 YFSETQ. V dropped 5 bases and J dropped 7 bases, with 15 bases sitting between them.

This clonotype was seen a handful of times. The chain is built from TRBV9 and TRBJ1-6; TRBD1 aligns across 9 bases. The CDR3 has 14 residues. The trim removed 3 bases at V and 10 bases at J, leaving 5 bases unmatched. Germline V gene data show CDR1 as SGDLS and CDR2 as YYNGEE. The CDR3 sequence: CASSEQGAMSPLHF. The CDR3 nucleotides read TGTGCCAGCAGCGAACAGGGGGCGATGTCACCCCTCCACTTT.

This clonotype was seen only a few times. The genes are TRBV29-1 and TRBJ2-7; D remains unclear. The V end lost 4 bases, the J end lost 3 bases, and 4 bases lay between the germline ends. The germline V gene encodes CDR1 SQVTM and CDR2 ANQGSEA. The CDR3 loop spans 10 amino acids. The CDR3 sequence: CSVGDYEQYF. In DNA form, the CDR3 reads TGCAGCGTTGGTGACTACGAGCAGTACTTC.

The chain is built from TRBV29-1 and TRBJ2-7; perhaps TRBD2 as D (5 bases). Deletions cut 1 base from V and 4 bases from J, with 8 bases between. The length of the CDR3 is 12 residues. Germline V lookup: CDR1 SQVTM, CDR2 ANQGSEA. The CDR3 DNA reads TGCAGCGTTGAAGTACGGGGATACGAGCAGTACTTC. Protein: CSVEVRGYEQYF.

J is TRBJ2-5 and V is TRBV5-1, with unresolved D. Trimming took 0 bases from V and 0 from J, leaving 9 bases between them. The germline V gene encodes CDR1 SGHRS and CDR2 YFSETQ. The CDR3 runs 15 residues. The CDR3 sequence is CASSLEVGNQETQYF. CDR3 nucleotide sequence: TGCGCCAGCAGCTTGGAGGTGGGAAACCAAGAGACCCAGTACTTC.

This chain connects TRBV5-1 to TRBJ1-1, with TRBD1 identical over 9 bases. J gave up 5 bases and V 0 bases, and 8 bases lay outside the gene matches. Germline V lookup: CDR1 SGHRS, CDR2 YFSETQ. The CDR3 length is 16 residues. In DNA form, the CDR3 reads TGCGCCAGCAGCTTGGTAGGGACAGGGCCGAAGACTGAAGCTTTCTTT. Amino acids: CASSLVGTGPKTEAFF.

This clonotype was counted once. V usage is TRBV19 and J usage is TRBJ1-4; 7 bases align to TRBD1. CDR3 length: 14 amino acids. V shed 6 bases, J shed 3 bases, and the junction held 4 bases outside the gene matches. The V gene's germline CDR1 is LNHDA and CDR2 SQIVND (reference sequence). The CDR3, as DNA: TGTGCCAGTAGACCACAGGGGTCTAATGAAAAACTGTTTTTT. Amino acid sequence: CASRPQGSNEKLFF.

This clonotype was seen a few times. The V call is TRBV6-1, the J call TRBJ2-1, with 15 bases aligning to TRBD2. Germline CDR1 reads MNHNS; CDR2 reads SASEGT. The CDR3 has 15 residues. V shed 5 bases, J shed 7 bases, and the junction held 3 bases outside the gene matches. The CDR3 spells CASSRTSGGANEQFF. As DNA, the CDR3 is TGTGCCAGCAGTCGGACTAGCGGGGGGGCGAATGAGCAGTTCTTC.

The chain recombines TRBV4-2 with TRBJ2-5; possible D gene TRBD2, 6 bases. The CDR3 is 17 amino acids. The V gene lost 4 bases and the J gene lost 3 bases, with 21 bases spanning the gap. Per germline, CDR1 LGHNA and CDR2 YNFKEQ. The CDR3 loop reads CASSPSGPGLPKETQYF. DNA of the CDR3: TGTGCCAGCAGCCCCTCGGGCCCGGGACTCCCGAAAGAGACCCAGTACTTC.

The sample holds a few counts of this clonotype. The rearrangement joins TRBV7-9 to TRBJ2-3, with 12 nucleotides matching TRBD1. The germline CDR1 and CDR2 sequences are SEHNR and FQNEAQ (reference sequence). Trimming took 5 bases from V and 5 from J; bases not matched to a gene: 11. There are 17 residues in the CDR3. The DNA for the CDR3 is TGTGCCAGCAGCCTGCTACCGGGACAGGGGGCAAAAGATACGCAGTATTTT. It translates to CASSLLPGQGAKDTQYF.